Below, 24 T cell receptor beta chains from the same sample are listed, as sequenced in a study of cytomegalovirus exposure and HLA in healthy donors (TCRdb year 2017). Library preparation was by the immunoSEQ multiplex PCR assay. A mixture of 60 forward primers for TCR Vbeta segments and 13 reverse primers for TCR Jbeta segments was used in the multiplex PCR. TCRdb holds this immuneACCESS table with in-frame rearrangements only. Some clones are missing; in checked studies, unresolved V genes explain under half, and the rest has no known cause. The sample profile shows approximately 200,000 clones; roughly 79% of them were found once. The leading ten clones occupy roughly 1.6% of the sample. The sequencing sample was made of PBMCs. The receptors shown here come from a woman aged 18-30 years in good health and CMV-seronegative.

V and J are TRBV4-2 and TRBJ1-4, with 9 nucleotides matching TRBD1. V lost 5 bases, J lost 6 bases, and 4 bases stayed unmatched. Per the germline V gene, CDR1 is LGHNA and CDR2 is YNFKEQ. This CDR3 has 14 amino acids. The CDR3 DNA follows: TGTGCCAGCAGCGTCCGGGACAGGGATGAAAAACTGTTTTTT. Translating it yields CASSVRDRDEKLFF.

The chain joins TRBV5-1 to TRBJ1-4, with D tentatively TRBD1 (6 bases). Germline V CDR1 and CDR2: SGHRS, YFSETQ. V lost 3 bases to trimming and J lost 8 bases, with 14 bases between them. The CDR3 is made up of 14 amino acids. In nucleotides, the CDR3 is TGCGCCAGCAGCTGGGGGCTTCTCGGAGAAAAACTGTTTTTT. Translated: CASSWGLLGEKLFF. Full variable domain (missing parts from reference TRBV5-1 and TRBJ1-4): KAGVTQTPRYLIKTRGQQVTLSCSPISGHRSVSWYQQTPGQGLQFLFEYFSETQRNKGNFPGRFSGRQFSNSRSEMNVSTLELGDSALYLCASSWGLLGEKLFFGSGTQLSVL.

The chain joins TRBV19 to TRBJ1-2; D gene uncertain. Trimming left V 4 bases short and J 2 bases short, with 5 bases between. CDR1 is LNHDA, CDR2 SQIVND, per germline (reference sequence). This CDR3 is 12 amino acids long. The CDR3 here is CASSRQNYGYTF. In DNA, the CDR3 is TGTGCCAGTAGTAGACAAAACTATGGCTACACCTTC.

The rearrangement links TRBV9 to TRBJ1-5; 9 bases fit TRBD1. The CDR3 has 15 residues. Germline CDR1 is SGDLS and CDR2 is YYNGEE. V lost 3 bases, J lost 7 bases, and 8 bases stayed unmatched. The CDR3 here is CASSGTGTGKQPQHF. CDR3 DNA: TGTGCCAGCAGCGGGACCGGGACAGGGAAACAGCCCCAGCATTTT.

As concerns this clone: The identical CDR3 is also encoded by other nucleotide sequences in the sample. This chain joins TRBV9 and TRBJ1-1; possibly TRBD1 for D (5 bases). The CDR3 spans 14 residues. The germline CDR1 and CDR2 sequences are SGDLS and YYNGEE. V was shortened by 0 bases and J by 0 bases, with 6 bases between the two germline ends. CDR3 nucleotides: TGTGCCAGCAGCGTAGGACAGATGAACACTGAAGCTTTCTTT. The encoded protein is CASSVGQMNTEAFF.

V gene TRBV6-5 combines with J gene TRBJ2-2, with 10 positions matching TRBD2. Losses at the gene ends were 2 bases for V and 2 bases for J; bases not matched to a gene: 2. Per the germline V gene, CDR1 is MNHEY and CDR2 is SVGAGI. The CDR3 sequence is 16 residues long. CDR3 DNA: TGTGCCAGCAGTTACGTAGCGGGGGGTAACACCGGGGAGCTGTTTTTT. It is translated as CASSYVAGGNTGELFF.

The rearrangement uses TRBV5-1 and TRBJ2-5; 13 bases agree with TRBD2. The V segment lost 0 bases and the J segment 5 bases; nucleotides outside the gene matches: 7. Germline assignment: CDR1 SGHRS and CDR2 YFSETQ. CDR3 size: 17 residues. The CDR3: CASSLEGLAGMGETQYF. The CDR3 nucleotides are TGCGCCAGCAGCTTGGAGGGACTAGCGGGGATGGGGGAGACCCAGTACTTC.

A few counts support this clone. V usage is TRBV7-3 and J usage is TRBJ1-2, with 7 positions matching TRBD1. CDR3 length: 15 amino acids. CDR1 SGHTA and CDR2 FQGTGA come from the germline V gene. With V trimmed by 1 base and J by 8 bases, 10 bases remained unmatched. CDR3 in amino acids: CASSLRTGDPLGYTF. The DNA for the CDR3 is TGTGCCAGCAGCTTAAGGACAGGAGACCCCCTGGGCTACACCTTC.

The V and J genes are TRBV2 and TRBJ2-7, with D possibly matching TRBD1 (5 bases). The CDR3 loop spans 10 amino acids. Germline V CDR1 and CDR2: SNHLY, FYNNEI. V was trimmed by 10 bases and J by 7 bases, leaving 11 bases between them. CDR3 amino acids: CAMGLGEQYF. CDR3 coding DNA: TGTGCCATGGGGCTCGGGGAGCAGTACTTC.

V and J are TRBV4-1 and TRBJ1-6; 7 nucleotides match TRBD1. The V gene end was trimmed by 6 bases and the J gene end by 7 bases; junction bases not matched to a gene: 12. The CDR3 consists of 16 residues. In germline, CDR1 is MGHRA, CDR2 YSYEKL. The CDR3, as DNA: TGCGCCAGCAGTCAAACCCCAGGGGGTTACAATTCACCCCTCCACTTT. Its translation: CASSQTPGGYNSPLHF.

There are a few counts of this clone. This sequence joins TRBV28 and TRBJ2-7; 8 bases map to TRBD2. Germline V gene data show CDR1 as MDHEN and CDR2 as SYDVKM. The CDR3 is made up of 14 amino acids. V trimming: 8 bases; J trimming: 0 bases; junction bases outside the gene matches: 6. The CDR3 here is CASVPGRGSYEQYF. In nucleotides, the CDR3 is TGTGCCAGCGTCCCCGGGAGGGGCTCCTACGAGCAGTACTTC.

The chain carries TRBV27 and TRBJ1-2, with D tentatively TRBD1 (5 bases). The CDR3 contains 15 residues. Germline loops: CDR1 MNHEY, CDR2 SMNVEV (reference sequence). The V end was cut by 3 bases, the J end by 2 bases, with 13 bases between. The CDR3 here is CASSFRVLGNYGYTF. CDR3 nucleotide sequence: TGTGCCAGCAGTTTCAGGGTGCTCGGAAACTATGGCTACACCTTC.

This chain joins TRBV7-9 and TRBJ1-2, with D unresolved. Looked up from germline, CDR1 is SEHNR and CDR2 is FQNEAQ (reference sequence). The CDR3 covers 12 residues. The V end was cut by 8 bases, the J end by 2 bases, with 9 bases between. The CDR3 is CASSEGNYGYTF. DNA of the CDR3: TGTGCCAGCTCCGAGGGAAACTATGGCTACACCTTC.

This clone was seen only a few times. Here the CDR3 DNA reads TGTGCCAGCAGCCCCCAACCAGGGGATGAGCAGTTCTTC. This sequence encodes CASSPQPGDEQFF. The V and J genes are TRBV7-7 and TRBJ2-1; possible D gene TRBD1, 6 bases. This CDR3 is built from 13 residues. The germline CDR1 and CDR2 sequences are SSHAT and FNYEAQ (reference sequence). Trimming cost V 5 bases and J 8 bases, with 13 bases left between them.

The V call is TRBV4-1, the J call TRBJ2-2; 7 bases align to TRBD2. Germline values: CDR1 MGHRA, CDR2 YSYEKL. The CDR3 has 16 residues. Trimming removed 4 bases from V and 5 bases from J; junction bases left unmatched: 10. The CDR3 region is CASSPNRGVKTGELFF. The CDR3 DNA sequence: TGCGCCAGCAGCCCCAACCGGGGGGTAAAGACCGGGGAGCTGTTTTTT.

V usage is TRBV2 and J usage is TRBJ1-5; 9 bases line up with TRBD1. The junction had 7 bases not matched to a gene; V was cut back by 5 bases and J by 5 bases. Germline CDR1 reads SNHLY; CDR2 reads FYNNEI. The CDR3 is 15 amino acids. CDR3 region: CASSLTGTGHQPQHF. As DNA, the CDR3 is TGTGCCAGCAGTTTGACCGGGACAGGGCATCAGCCCCAGCATTTT. The full variable domain, completed using reference TRBV2 and TRBJ1-5, is EPEVTQTPSHQVTQMGQEVILRCVPISNHLYFYWYRQILGQKVEFLVSFYNNEISEKSEIFDDQFSVERPDGSNFTLKIRSTKLEDSAMYFCASSLTGTGHQPQHFGDGTRLSIL.

The V call is TRBV4-1, the J call TRBJ2-1; D ambiguous. The CDR3 has 15 residues. V dropped 7 bases and J dropped 5 bases, with 18 bases sitting between them. CDR1 is MGHRA, CDR2 YSYEKL, per germline. For the CDR3, the DNA is TGCGCCAGCAAACATACGAATTACATAAACAATGAGCAGTTCTTC. It encodes CASKHTNYINNEQFF.

The chain uses TRBV27 and TRBJ1-2, with 7 bases matching TRBD1. Germline trimming cut 6 bases from V and 6 bases from J; bases unmatched to any gene: 10. The CDR3 spans 14 residues. CDR1 is MNHEY and CDR2 is SMNVEV in the germline V gene (reference sequence). For the CDR3, the DNA is TGTGCCAGCAGCCACAGGGGATTTGCAGATGGCTACACCTTC. Translation: CASSHRGFADGYTF.

V is TRBV5-4 and J is TRBJ1-4; D is perhaps TRBD1 (5 bases). V was cut by 0 bases and J by 8 bases, with 17 bases left in between. CDR3 size: 16 residues. Germline-derived CDR1 and CDR2 are SGHNT and YYREEE (reference sequence). CDR3 sequence (DNA): TGTGCCAGCAGCTTGGGGGGGGAAGGGGCTGGGGAAAAACTGTTTTTT. Translation gives CASSLGGEGAGEKLFF.

In DNA form, the CDR3 reads TGTGCCAGCAACAGGGATTGGAAAAATGAGCAGTTCTTC. Translated: CASNRDWKNEQFF. This chain connects TRBV14 to TRBJ2-1; D perhaps matches TRBD1 (6 bases). V was clipped by 7 bases and J by 7 bases, with 14 bases between them. CDR1 is SGHDN and CDR2 is FVKESK in the germline V gene. The CDR3 loop spans 13 amino acids.

This clone was seen just once. This chain uses TRBV28 with TRBJ1-4; D gene unclear. The germline V gene encodes CDR1 MDHEN and CDR2 SYDVKM. The CDR3 loop spans 14 amino acids. V dropped 3 bases and J dropped 4 bases, with 9 bases sitting between them. The CDR3 nucleotides are TGTGCCAGCAGTTTCGGTCTGCGTAATGAAAAACTGTTTTTT. As protein: CASSFGLRNEKLFF.

The chain carries TRBV7-6 and TRBJ2-5; 7 bases are shared with TRBD1. CDR1 is SGHVS, CDR2 FNYEAQ, per germline. The CDR3 is 14 amino acids. V shed 5 bases and J 3 bases; nucleotides not matched to a gene: 6. The CDR3 reads CASSRRGQKETQYF. As DNA, the CDR3 is TGTGCCAGCAGCCGTAGGGGACAGAAAGAGACCCAGTACTTC.

The chain uses TRBV9 and TRBJ2-1; 7 bases are shared with TRBD2. Germline-derived CDR1 and CDR2 are SGDLS and YYNGEE. CDR3 length: 16 residues. The J segment lost 4 bases and the V segment lost 0 bases, leaving 7 bases of the junction unmatched. CDR3 protein: CASSVVREGDYNEQFF. CDR3 DNA: TGTGCCAGCAGCGTAGTGAGGGAGGGCGATTACAATGAGCAGTTCTTC. Combining the CDR3 with reference TRBV9 and TRBJ2-1 gives the whole variable domain DSGVTQTPKHLITATGQRVTLRCSPRSGDLSVYWYQQSLDQGLQFLIQYYNGEERAKGNILERFSAQQFPDLHSELNLSSLELGDSALYFCASSVVREGDYNEQFFGPGTRLTVL.

The V gene is TRBV5-1, the J gene TRBJ1-1, with 9 positions matching TRBD1. V lost 4 bases and J lost 4; bases outside the gene matches: 8. Germline CDR1 SGHRS, CDR2 YFSETQ. The CDR3 has 15 amino acids. This CDR3 is CASSREQGASTEAFF. The CDR3 nucleotides are TGCGCCAGCAGCCGGGAACAGGGGGCTAGCACTGAAGCTTTCTTT.